The rows below give T cell receptor beta chains drawn from one sample of a study of early T cells in non-severe SARS-CoV-2 infection. TCRdb fed the 5' RACE reads into MiXCR, producing one record per CDR3 protein. The sample carries 60,000 or so distinct CDR3 sequences, 11% recorded once. The specimen sequenced was whole blood. The receptors come from an adult who was a healthcare worker with PCR-confirmed SARS-CoV-2 infection or an uninfected control (not recorded which). Both conserved end residues are part of each CDR3. Each record gives: clone size, D gene, J gene, V gene, CDR3 protein, CDR3 DNA. A D gene is named only where the DNA matches it firmly. For some rows the clone size is stated as once, few or many, or as a class when expanded; others skip it.

>NA|NA|TRBJ1-6|TRBV27
CASSLPLTNSPLHF
TGTGCCAGCAGTTTACCCCTTACTAATTCACCCCTCCACTTT
>many|NA|TRBJ2-7|TRBV6-6
CASSSRQVRSYEQYF
TGTGCCAGCAGTTCCAGACAGGTCAGGTCCTACGAGCAGTACTTC
>NA|NA|TRBJ1-1|TRBV6-5
CASRKRSDTNTEAFF
TGTGCCAGCAGGAAACGGTCGGACACGAACACTGAAGCTTTCTTT
>NA|NA|TRBJ1-1|TRBV3-1
CASSQDRTTEAFF
TGTGCCAGCAGCCAAGATCGTACCACTGAAGCTTTCTTT
>many|NA|TRBJ1-1|TRBV29-1
CSASRNTEAFF
TGCAGCGCTAGTAGGAACACTGAAGCTTTCTTT
>many|NA|TRBJ2-1|TRBV25-1
CASSPSSDSYNEQFF
TGTGCCAGCAGTCCTTCTAGCGATTCCTACAATGAGCAGTTCTTC
>NA|NA|TRBJ2-2|TRBV7-2
CASSSGTTGELFF
TGTGCCAGCAGCTCAGGGACAACCGGGGAGCTGTTTTTT
>NA|NA|TRBJ1-1|TRBV20-1
CSASPGAHTEAFF
TGCAGTGCTAGCCCAGGGGCGCACACTGAAGCTTTCTTT
>many|TRBD1|TRBJ1-3|TRBV5-4
CASSRTGASSGNTIYF
TGTGCCAGCAGCCGGACAGGGGCGAGCTCTGGAAACACCATATATTTT
>NA|NA|TRBJ2-7|TRBV3-1
CASTSGGAGSEQYF
TGTGCCAGCACCTCCGGAGGGGCAGGGTCCGAGCAGTACTTC